Here is one T cell receptor beta chain with its context. This sample was included in a study of shared clonotypes between healthy human individuals. The assay was immunoSEQ multiplex PCR, and TCRdb's table has in-frame clones only and misses some. The sample carries roughly 2,300,000 clones, about nine tenths recorded once. Per germline, CDR1 MNHNY and CDR2 SVGAGI (reference sequence). Trimming removed 0 bases from V and 7 bases from J; junction bases left unmatched: 7. The CDR3 loop spans 16 amino acids. The material sequenced was naive CD4+ T cells from PBMCs. Subset noted: CD45RA+ positively selected. This receptor was obtained from a man between 18 and 29 years old in good health. Some clones in this sample may be carry-over from other donors' samples. The genes are TRBV6-6 and TRBJ2-7; 12 bases match TRBD1. The CDR3 region is CASSYSRGQGAREQYF. The CDR3 coding sequence is TGTGCCAGCAGTTACTCTAGGGGACAGGGGGCAAGGGAGCAGTACTTC.